Shown below are 5 T cell receptor beta chains from a single sample sequenced in a study of CXCR3-negative and CXCR3-positive naive CD8 T cells. Study-level points and caveats: CXCR3-positive naive cells carried more hydrophobic TRB CDR3s than CXCR3-negative naive cells did.

UMI labels and 5' RACE were used to prepare the TRB cDNA libraries. Following a re-call of the 5' RACE reads, TCRdb has one entry per CDR3 protein and lacks DNA. The specimen's table records about 150,000 distinct CDR3 sequences. Their target antigens are unknown. The specimen was naive CXCR3+ CD8+ T cells from blood. The subset is: CD45RO-CCR7+CD27+CD95- naive CD8+ T cells expressing CXCR3 (TNR3+). Receptors were obtained from a human donor in good health. Some clones in this sample may be carry-over from other donors' samples.

The chain links TRBV30 to TRBJ1-1; the TRBD1 assignment by TCRdb is unverifiable without DNA. Germline CDR1 reads GTSNPN; CDR2 reads SVGIG (reference sequence). There are 16 residues in the CDR3. This chain's CDR3 is CAWKPLVREMNTEAFF.

The rearrangement joins TRBV29-1 to TRBJ1-1; TCRdb names TRBD1, which stays unverified in the absence of DNA. The germline gives CDR1 SQVTM, CDR2 ANQGSEA. The CDR3 spans 11 residues. The CDR3 sequence: CSEGTGAEAFF.

The rearrangement uses TRBV4-3 and TRBJ1-1; TCRdb designates TRBD1, a call that cannot be tested without DNA. This CDR3 is built from 17 residues. The germline CDR1 and CDR2 sequences are LGHNA and YSLEER. CDR3 loop: CASSQQRDREVNTEAFF.

V gene TRBV5-5 combines with J gene TRBJ1-1. CDR1 is SGHKS and CDR2 is YYEKEE in the germline V gene (reference sequence). This CDR3 comprises 13 residues. CDR3 region: CASSLAVGEEAFF.

This chain connects TRBV12-3 or TRBV12-4 to TRBJ1-2; TCRdb lists TRBD1, though no DNA is available to test this call. The CDR3 has 12 amino acids. Here the CDR3 reads CATPDRGYGYTF.